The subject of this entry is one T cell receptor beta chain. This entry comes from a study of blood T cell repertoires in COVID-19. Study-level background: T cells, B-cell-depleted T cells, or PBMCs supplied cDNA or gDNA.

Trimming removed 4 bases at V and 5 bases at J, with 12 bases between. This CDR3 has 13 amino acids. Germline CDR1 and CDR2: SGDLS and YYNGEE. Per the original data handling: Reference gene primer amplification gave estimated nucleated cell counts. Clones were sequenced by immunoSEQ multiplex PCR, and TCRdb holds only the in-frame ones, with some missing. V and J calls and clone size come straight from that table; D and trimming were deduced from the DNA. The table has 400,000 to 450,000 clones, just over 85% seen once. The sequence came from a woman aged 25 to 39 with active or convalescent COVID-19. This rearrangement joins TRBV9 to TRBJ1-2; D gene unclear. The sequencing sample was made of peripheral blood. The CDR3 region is CASSPQETYGYTF. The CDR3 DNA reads TGTGCCAGCAGCCCTCAGGAAACTTATGGCTACACCTTC.